Sequencing of this T cell receptor (beta chain) was carried out in a study of T-cell memory formation after mild COVID-19. Note on this clonotype: The antigen is unknown.

TCRdb re-derived calls from the 5' RACE reads in MiXCR, one entry per CDR3 protein. The sample includes approximately 390,000 distinct CDR3 sequences, approximately 15% of them seen just once. Study conclusions and caveats: The main location of contracting CD4+ clones was CM and EM, and that of contracting CD8+ clones was EMRA.

Trimming took off 5 bases at V and 7 bases at J, with 10 bases between the two ends. The germline V gene has CDR1 SGHDT and CDR2 YYEEEE. The CDR3 loop spans 12 amino acids. This TCR was recovered from a man aged 18-30 years who had mild COVID-19 (a few samples of this study predate the infection). Cell type and time point are not known. The specimen was PBMCs or a T cell subset sorted from them (not recorded which). This chain connects TRBV5-6 to TRBJ2-1; unclear D gene. The CDR3 loop reads CASRDLRNEQFF. The CDR3 nucleotides are TGTGCCAGCAGAGACCTTAGGAATGAGCAGTTCTTC.